The 20 T cell receptor beta chains given below trace back to one sample, sequenced in a study of blood T cell repertoires in COVID-19. Sequenced by immunoSEQ multiplex PCR; TCRdb stores in-frame clones only, minus some. The profile covers about 87,000 clones, with 70% to 90% appearing a single time and roughly 5% taken by the ten largest. Sequences were obtained from peripheral blood. These receptors were collected from a middle-aged man with acute or convalescent COVID-19.

Regarding this clone: Other DNA sequences of this sample code for an identical CDR3. The rearrangement joins TRBV19 to TRBJ1-5; the D is unclear. V lost 1 base and J 0 bases, leaving 7 bases between the germline ends. The CDR3 loop spans 15 amino acids. Germline V gene data show CDR1 as LNHDA and CDR2 as SQIVND (reference sequence). The CDR3 DNA sequence: TGTGCCAGTAGTATAGTTGCGGATAGCAATCAGCCCCAGCATTTT. Translated: CASSIVADSNQPQHF. Supplemented by reference TRBV19 and TRBJ1-5, the full variable domain reads DGGITQSPKYLFRKEGQNVTLSCEQNLNHDAMYWYRQDPGQGLRLIYYSQIVNDFQKGDIAEGYSVSREKKESFPLTVTSAQKNPTAFYLCASSIVADSNQPQHFGDGTRLSIL.

V usage is TRBV3-1 (or the pseudogene TRBV3-2) and J usage is TRBJ1-2, with 9 bases matching TRBD1. CDR1 is LGHDT and CDR2 is YNNKEL in the germline V gene (reference sequence). The CDR3 runs 15 residues. V lost 1 base to trimming and J lost 8 bases; unmatched junction nucleotides: 8. The CDR3 nucleotides are TGTGCCAGCAGCCAAGTCCGGACAGGGGCGGGAGGCTACACCTTC. Translated, it gives CASSQVRTGAGGYTF.

This clone came up a few times. The chain has TRBV29-1 and TRBJ1-1, with D possibly TRBD1 on 6 matching bases. V was trimmed by 1 base and J by 1 base, leaving 7 bases between them. The CDR3 spans 13 residues. The V gene's germline CDR1 is SQVTM and CDR2 ANQGSEA. CDR3 sequence (DNA): TGCAGCGTTGAAGGACAGGCGAACACTGAAGCTTTCTTT. Its protein product is CSVEGQANTEAFF.

The chain combines TRBV19 with TRBJ2-7, with 11 bases fitting TRBD1. The V gene's germline CDR1 is LNHDA and CDR2 SQIVND (reference sequence). J gave up 4 bases and V 6 bases, and 8 bases lay outside the gene matches. The CDR3 contains 15 residues. The CDR3 region has the DNA TGTGCCAGTAGCCCCGGAGGACAGGGGGCTTACGAGCAGTACTTC. Its protein is CASSPGGQGAYEQYF.

The rearrangement joins TRBV6-5 to TRBJ1-1; tentatively, D is TRBD1 (6 bases). Germline CDR1 reads MNHEY; CDR2 reads SVGAGI. The CDR3 runs 13 residues. Trimming took 6 bases from V and 7 from J, leaving 15 bases between them. The CDR3 reads CASRKNRAVEAFF. Written as DNA, the CDR3 is TGTGCCAGCAGAAAAAACAGGGCGGTTGAAGCTTTCTTT.

The chain uses TRBV5-6 and TRBJ1-4, with unresolved D. V was shortened by 5 bases and J by 8 bases, with 16 bases between the two germline ends. CDR3 length equals 14 residues. Germline loops: CDR1 SGHDT, CDR2 YYEEEE. CDR3 in DNA: TGTGCCAGCAGTTCCGTCGGGTTTAGGGAAAAACTGTTTTTT. Translating gives CASSSVGFREKLFF.

The CDR3 DNA follows: TGCAGCGTTGACAGGGTTAATGAGCAGTTCTTC. Its protein product is CSVDRVNEQFF. The chain uses TRBV29-1 and TRBJ2-1; D might be TRBD1 (5 bases). The germline CDR1 and CDR2 sequences are SQVTM and ANQGSEA. V was clipped by 3 bases and J by 7 bases, with 7 bases between them. This CDR3 has 11 residues.

The chain carries TRBV5-1 and TRBJ1-1, with a possible D match to TRBD1 (5 bases). CDR1 and CDR2 (germline): SGHRS, YFSETQ. The CDR3 consists of 14 residues. With 4 bases removed from V and 4 bases from J, the gap between germline ends came to 14 bases. CDR3 residues: CASSHGGGSTEAFF. The CDR3 DNA reads TGCGCCAGCAGCCATGGCGGGGGTTCCACTGAAGCTTTCTTT.

The chain links TRBV25-1 to TRBJ1-1, with 8 bases that match TRBD1. V shed 3 bases and J 4 bases; nucleotides not matched to a gene: 4. There are 14 residues in the CDR3. Germline V CDR1 and CDR2: MGHDK, SYGVNS. The CDR3 DNA sequence: TGTGCCAGCAGTGAGATACAGGGGGTCACTGAAGCTTTCTTT. Translating it yields CASSEIQGVTEAFF.

This chain links TRBV29-1 with TRBJ2-7; 9 nucleotides match TRBD2. Germline CDR1 and CDR2: SQVTM and ANQGSEA. V shed 8 bases and J 0 bases; nucleotides not matched to a gene: 2. The CDR3 contains 12 residues. The CDR3 protein is CSFSGSSYEQYF. CDR3 sequence (DNA): TGCAGCTTTAGCGGGAGCTCCTACGAGCAGTACTTC.

The rearrangement joins TRBV6-2 or TRBV6-3 to TRBJ1-3; D is uncertain. Trimming shortened V by 0 bases and J by 8 bases, and 14 bases separated the two germline ends. The CDR3 runs to 15 residues. Germline V gene sequence: CDR1 MNHEY, CDR2 SVGEGT. The CDR3 DNA follows: TGTGCCAGCAGTTACTCGACCCTGAGAGCGGACACCATATATTTT. Protein product: CASSYSTLRADTIYF.

J is TRBJ2-2 and V is TRBV5-1, with TRBD2 matching over 11 bases. V trimming: 0 bases; J trimming: 9 bases; junction bases outside the gene matches: 13. CDR3 length: 18 residues. Germline assignment: CDR1 SGHRS and CDR2 YFSETQ. The CDR3 nucleotides read TGCGCCAGCAGCTTGGAACTAGCGGGAGTGGGGCCACGGCGGGAGCTGTTTTTT. This translates into CASSLELAGVGPRRELFF.

The V call is TRBV5-1, the J call TRBJ2-7; D may be TRBD1 (7 bases). In germline, CDR1 is SGHRS, CDR2 YFSETQ. CDR3 length: 14 residues. V lost 4 bases and J 7 bases, leaving 18 bases between the germline ends. The CDR3 is CASSRGTALGEQYF. The CDR3 DNA reads as TGCGCCAGCAGCCGCGGGACAGCCCTGGGGGAGCAGTACTTC.

The chain uses TRBV7-9 and TRBJ2-1, with 12 nucleotides matching TRBD2. The V gene end was trimmed by 4 bases and the J gene end by 2 bases; junction bases not matched to a gene: 12. Per germline, CDR1 SEHNR and CDR2 FQNEAQ (reference sequence). The CDR3 extends over 19 amino acids. Here the CDR3 DNA reads TGTGCCAGCAGCTCGGGACTAGCGGGCCGTCGACTCACCTACAATGAGCAGTTCTTC. Residues: CASSSGLAGRRLTYNEQFF.

The gene calls are TRBV30 and TRBJ1-5; D is ambiguous. CDR1 and CDR2 from the germline V gene are GTSNPN and SVGIG (reference sequence). Between the trimmed V and J ends, which lost 2 bases and 4 bases, there was a span of 12 bases. This CDR3 contains 14 residues. CDR3 residues: CAWSKGGRNQPQHF. For the CDR3, the DNA is TGTGCCTGGAGTAAAGGAGGGCGTAATCAGCCCCAGCATTTT.

The CDR3 loop is CASSPASEPAGKKETQYF. Written as DNA, the CDR3 is TGTGCCAGCTCACCAGCATCGGAGCCAGCGGGGAAAAAAGAGACCCAGTACTTC. The rearrangement links TRBV18 to TRBJ2-5, with 7 positions matching TRBD2. Germline CDR1 and CDR2: KGHSH and LQKENI. The CDR3 has 18 residues. With V trimmed by 2 bases and J by 3 bases, 15 bases remained unmatched.

The V call is TRBV6-5, the J call TRBJ2-7; the match to TRBD1 covers 11 bases. Germline lookup yields CDR1 MNHEY and CDR2 SVGAGI. This CDR3 comprises 13 residues. The trim removed 11 bases at V and 3 bases at J, leaving 6 bases unmatched. For the CDR3, the DNA is TGTGCCGCAAGGACAGGGGGCATCTACGAGCAGTACTTC. It codes for CAARTGGIYEQYF.

The chain is built from TRBV1 and TRBJ1-3; the table's D call of TRBD1 was not tested on the DNA. TRBV1 is termed a pseudogene. The CDR3 is 17 residues long. CDR3 nucleotide sequence: TGCACCACCTGGGGGGACAGGGGGGAGAGCTCTGGAAACACCATATATTTT. It encodes CTTWGDRGESSGNTIYF.

CDR3 protein: CASSSSGREDTQYF. CDR3 nucleotide sequence: TGTGCCAGCAGTTCTAGCGGGAGGGAAGATACGCAGTATTTT. The chain uses TRBV28 and TRBJ2-3; 12 nucleotides line up with TRBD2. Germline loops: CDR1 MDHEN, CDR2 SYDVKM. The length of the CDR3 is 14 residues. Trimming removed 4 bases from V and 5 bases from J; junction bases left unmatched: 1.

This chain connects TRBV5-4 to TRBJ2-2, with 10 bases fitting TRBD2. The V gene's germline CDR1 is SGHNT and CDR2 YYREEE (reference sequence). Germline trimming cut 5 bases from V and 7 bases from J; bases unmatched to any gene: 17. This CDR3 is built from 18 residues. CDR3 residues: CASSHKAGLARNYGELFF. The CDR3 region has the DNA TGTGCCAGCAGTCATAAAGCGGGACTAGCGAGAAATTACGGGGAGCTGTTTTTT.